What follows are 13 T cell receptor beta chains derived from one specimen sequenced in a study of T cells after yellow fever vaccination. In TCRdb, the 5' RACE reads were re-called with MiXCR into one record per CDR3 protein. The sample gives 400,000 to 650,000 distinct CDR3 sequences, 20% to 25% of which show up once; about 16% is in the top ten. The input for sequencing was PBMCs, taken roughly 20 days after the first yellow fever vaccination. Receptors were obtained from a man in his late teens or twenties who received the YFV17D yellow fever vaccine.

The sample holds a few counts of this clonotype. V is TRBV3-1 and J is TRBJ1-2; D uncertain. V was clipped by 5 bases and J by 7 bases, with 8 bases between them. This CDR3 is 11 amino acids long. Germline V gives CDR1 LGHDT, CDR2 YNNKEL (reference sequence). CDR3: CASSDALGYTF. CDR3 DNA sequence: TGTGCCAGCAGCGACGCCCTTGGCTACACCTTC. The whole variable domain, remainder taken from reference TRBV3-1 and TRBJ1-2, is DTAVSQTPKYLVTQMGNDKSIKCEQNLGHDTMYWYKQDSKKFLKIMFSYNNKELIINETVPNRFSPKSPDKAHLNLHINSLELGDSAVYFCASSDALGYTFGSGTRLTVV.

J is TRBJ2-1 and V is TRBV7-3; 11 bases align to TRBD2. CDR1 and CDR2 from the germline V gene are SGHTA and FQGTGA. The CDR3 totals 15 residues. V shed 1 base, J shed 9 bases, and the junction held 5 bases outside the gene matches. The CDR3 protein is CASSLNVAGGLEQFF. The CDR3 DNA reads TGTGCCAGCAGCTTAAACGTAGCGGGGGGGCTTGAGCAGTTCTTC.

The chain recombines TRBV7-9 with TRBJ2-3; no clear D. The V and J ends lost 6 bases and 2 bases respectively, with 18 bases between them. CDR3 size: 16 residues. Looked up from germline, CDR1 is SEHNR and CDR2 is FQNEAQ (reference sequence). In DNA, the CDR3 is TGTGCCAGCAGAGCCCAGTTCGGAGATATCACAGATACGCAGTATTTT. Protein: CASRAQFGDITDTQYF. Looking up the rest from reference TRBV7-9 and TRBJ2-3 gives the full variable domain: DTGVSQNPRHKITKRGQNVTFRCDPISEHNRLYWYRQTLGQGPEFLTYFQNEAQLEKSRLLSDRFSAERPKGSFSTLEIQRTEQGDSAMYLCASRAQFGDITDTQYFGPGTRLTVL.

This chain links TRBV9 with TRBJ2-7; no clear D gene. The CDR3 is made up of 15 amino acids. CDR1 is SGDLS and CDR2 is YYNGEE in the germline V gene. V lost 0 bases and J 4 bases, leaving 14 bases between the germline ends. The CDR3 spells CASSVASLSVYEQYF. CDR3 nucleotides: TGTGCCAGCAGCGTAGCCAGCCTCAGTGTGTACGAGCAGTACTTC.

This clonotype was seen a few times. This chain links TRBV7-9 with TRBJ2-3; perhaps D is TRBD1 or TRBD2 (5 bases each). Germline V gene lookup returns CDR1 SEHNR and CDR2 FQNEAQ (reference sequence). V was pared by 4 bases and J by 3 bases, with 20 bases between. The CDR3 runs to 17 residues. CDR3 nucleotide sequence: TGTGCCAGCAGCTCCTTGGGGGAGATTATTGGGACAGATACGCAGTATTTT. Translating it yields CASSSLGEIIGTDTQYF.

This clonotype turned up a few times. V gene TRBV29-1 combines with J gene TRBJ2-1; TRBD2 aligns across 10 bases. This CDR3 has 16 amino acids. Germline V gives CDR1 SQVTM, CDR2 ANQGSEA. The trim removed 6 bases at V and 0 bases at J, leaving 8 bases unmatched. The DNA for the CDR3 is TGCAGCGTAGCCTTAGGGACTAGCGACTCCTACAATGAGCAGTTCTTC. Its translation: CSVALGTSDSYNEQFF.

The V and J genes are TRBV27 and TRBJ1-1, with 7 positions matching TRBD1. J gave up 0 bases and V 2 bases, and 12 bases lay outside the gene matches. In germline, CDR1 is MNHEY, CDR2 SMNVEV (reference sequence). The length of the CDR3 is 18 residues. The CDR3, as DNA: TGTGCCAGCAGTTTACTATTCCCCTCGGGGACAGTGAACACTGAAGCTTTCTTT. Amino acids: CASSLLFPSGTVNTEAFF.

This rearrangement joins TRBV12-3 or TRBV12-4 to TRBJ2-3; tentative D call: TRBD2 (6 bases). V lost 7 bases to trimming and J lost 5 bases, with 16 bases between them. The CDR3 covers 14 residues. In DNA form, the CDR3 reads TGTGCCAGCACCTTCGGGACTCATGGAGATACGCAGTATTTT. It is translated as CASTFGTHGDTQYF.

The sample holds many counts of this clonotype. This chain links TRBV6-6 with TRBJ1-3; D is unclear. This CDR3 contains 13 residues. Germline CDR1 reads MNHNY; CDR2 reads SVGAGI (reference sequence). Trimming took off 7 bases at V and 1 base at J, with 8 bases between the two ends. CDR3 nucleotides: TGTGCCAGCATCCAACAATCTGGAAACACCATATATTTT. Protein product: CASIQQSGNTIYF.

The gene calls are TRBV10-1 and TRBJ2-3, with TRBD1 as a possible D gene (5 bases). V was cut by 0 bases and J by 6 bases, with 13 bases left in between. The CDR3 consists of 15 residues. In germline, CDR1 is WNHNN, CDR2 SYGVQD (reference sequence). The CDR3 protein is CASSESGRAADTQYF. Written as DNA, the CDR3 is TGCGCCAGCAGTGAGTCCGGCAGGGCGGCGGATACGCAGTATTTT.

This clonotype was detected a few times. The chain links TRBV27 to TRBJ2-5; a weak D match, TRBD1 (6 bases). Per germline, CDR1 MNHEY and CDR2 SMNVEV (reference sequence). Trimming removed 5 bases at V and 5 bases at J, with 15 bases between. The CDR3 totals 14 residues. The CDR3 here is CASSVGTRVETQYF. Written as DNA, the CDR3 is TGTGCCAGCAGTGTCGGGACAAGGGTGGAGACCCAGTACTTC.

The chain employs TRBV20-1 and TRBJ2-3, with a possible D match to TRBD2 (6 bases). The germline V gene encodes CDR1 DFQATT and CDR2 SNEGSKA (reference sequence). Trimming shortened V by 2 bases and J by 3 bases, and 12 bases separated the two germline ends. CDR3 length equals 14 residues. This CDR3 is CSARREKKTDTQYF. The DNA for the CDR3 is TGCAGTGCTAGACGGGAGAAAAAAACAGATACGCAGTATTTT.

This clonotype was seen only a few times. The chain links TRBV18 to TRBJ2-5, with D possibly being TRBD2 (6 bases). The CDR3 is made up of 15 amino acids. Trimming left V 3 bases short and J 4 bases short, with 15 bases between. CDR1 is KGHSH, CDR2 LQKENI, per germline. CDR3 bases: TGTGCCAGCTCACCCGGGAGAAGAAGGGTAGAGACCCAGTACTTC. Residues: CASSPGRRRVETQYF. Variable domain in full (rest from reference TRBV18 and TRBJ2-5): NAGVMQNPRHLVRRRGQEARLRCSPMKGHSHVYWYRQLPEEGLKFMVYLQKENIIDESGMPKERFSAEFPKEGPSILRIQQVVRGDSAAYFCASSPGRRRVETQYFGPGTRLLVL.